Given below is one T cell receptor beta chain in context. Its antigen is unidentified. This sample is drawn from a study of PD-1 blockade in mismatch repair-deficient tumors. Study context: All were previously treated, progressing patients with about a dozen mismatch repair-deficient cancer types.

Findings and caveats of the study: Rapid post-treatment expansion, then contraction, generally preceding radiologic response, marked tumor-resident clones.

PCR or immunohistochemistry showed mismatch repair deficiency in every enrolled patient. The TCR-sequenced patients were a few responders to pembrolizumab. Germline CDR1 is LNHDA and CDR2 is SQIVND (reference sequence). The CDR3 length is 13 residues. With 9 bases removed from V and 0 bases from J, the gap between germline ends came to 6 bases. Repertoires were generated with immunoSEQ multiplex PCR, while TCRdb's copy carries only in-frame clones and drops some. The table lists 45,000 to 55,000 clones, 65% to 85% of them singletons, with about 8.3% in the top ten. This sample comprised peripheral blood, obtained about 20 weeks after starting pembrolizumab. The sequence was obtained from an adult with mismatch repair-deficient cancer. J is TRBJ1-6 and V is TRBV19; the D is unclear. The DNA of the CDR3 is TGTGCCAGCGGGAGCTCCTATAATTCACCCCTCCACTTT. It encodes CASGSSYNSPLHF.